The TCR beta chain described here comes from a study of molecular identifiers for immune sequencing clone quantification. Study summary: Replicates split RNA from approximately 20,000 or 100,000 naive CD8 cells five ways, and the researchers sequenced four portions.

Points on this clonotype: Possible read error: a much larger clone is one base away.

TCRdb reprocessed the PCR reads via MiXCR and lists one record per CDR3 protein. The sample comprises under 350,000 distinct CDR3 sequences, about 23% of which are singletons, and 0.74% rests with the top ten. CDR3 size: 16 residues. Germline values: CDR1 SGHTA, CDR2 FQGNSA. The source material was naive CD8+ T cells from blood, with Jurkat cell RNA spiked in. The subset was: FACS-sorted CD8+CD4-CCR7+CD45RA+ naive T cells. This receptor was taken from a human donor in good health. Some libraries in this study had Jurkat cell RNA spiked in. The chain links TRBV7-2 to TRBJ2-3, with a possible D match to TRBD2 (5 bases). The CDR3 bases are TGTGCCCGCAGCCCTCACGACGAGCGGCTCACAGATACGCAGTATTTT. This translates into CARSPHDERLTDTQYF.